The TCR beta chain under discussion was sequenced for a study of molecular identifiers for immune sequencing clone quantification. This clonotype was picked up many times. The CDR3 is 13 amino acids. Germline V CDR1 and CDR2: LGHNA, YNFKEQ. V was cut by 1 base and J by 5 bases, with 9 bases left in between. TCRdb reanalysed the PCR reads using MiXCR and keeps one entry per CDR3 protein. The repertoire holds approximately 54,000 distinct CDR3 sequences, with less than 25% as singletons. The sample was naive CD8+ T cells from blood, with Jurkat cell RNA spiked in. Subset: FACS-sorted CD8+CD4-CCR7+CD45RA+ naive T cells. V and J are TRBV4-2 and TRBJ2-7; D remains ambiguous. The clonotype originates from a human donor in good health. Some libraries in this study had Jurkat cell RNA spiked in. The CDR3 region is CASSQVGRDEQYF. The CDR3 DNA is TGTGCCAGCAGCCAAGTCGGCCGCGACGAGCAGTACTTC.